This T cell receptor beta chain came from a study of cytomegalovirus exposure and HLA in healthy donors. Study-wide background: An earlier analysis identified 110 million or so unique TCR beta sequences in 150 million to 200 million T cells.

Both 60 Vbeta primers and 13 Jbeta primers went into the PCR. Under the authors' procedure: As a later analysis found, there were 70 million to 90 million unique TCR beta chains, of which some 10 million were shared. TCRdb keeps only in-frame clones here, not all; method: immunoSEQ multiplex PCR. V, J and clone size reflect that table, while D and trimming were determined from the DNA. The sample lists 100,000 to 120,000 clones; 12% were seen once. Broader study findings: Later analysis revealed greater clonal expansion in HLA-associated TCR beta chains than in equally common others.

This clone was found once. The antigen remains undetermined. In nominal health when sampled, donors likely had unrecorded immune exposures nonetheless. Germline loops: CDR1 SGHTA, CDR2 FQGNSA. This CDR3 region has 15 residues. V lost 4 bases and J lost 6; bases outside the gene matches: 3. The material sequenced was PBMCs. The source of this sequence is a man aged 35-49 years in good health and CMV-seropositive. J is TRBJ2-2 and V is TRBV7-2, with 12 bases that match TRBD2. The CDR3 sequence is CASSSSGRASGELFF. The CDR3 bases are TGTGCCAGCAGCTCTAGCGGGAGGGCCTCCGGGGAGCTGTTTTTT.